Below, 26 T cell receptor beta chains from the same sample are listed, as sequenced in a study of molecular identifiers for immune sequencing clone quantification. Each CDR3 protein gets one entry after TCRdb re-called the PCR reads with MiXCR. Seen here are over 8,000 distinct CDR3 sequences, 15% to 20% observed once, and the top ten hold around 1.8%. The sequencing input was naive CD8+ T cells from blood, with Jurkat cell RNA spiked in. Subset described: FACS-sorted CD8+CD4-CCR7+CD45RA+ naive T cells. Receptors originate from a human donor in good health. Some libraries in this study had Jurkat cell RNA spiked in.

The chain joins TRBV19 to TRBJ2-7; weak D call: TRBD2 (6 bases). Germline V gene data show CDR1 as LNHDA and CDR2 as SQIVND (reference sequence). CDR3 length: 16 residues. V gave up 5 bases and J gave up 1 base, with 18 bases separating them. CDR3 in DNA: TGTGCCAGTAGTGCCCCGGGAGAGAGGAAATCCTACGAGCAGTACTTC. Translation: CASSAPGERKSYEQYF.

The chain's CDR3 is CASSVGGTGTYEQYF. The DNA for the CDR3 is TGTGCCAGCAGCGTAGGGGGGACAGGGACCTACGAGCAGTACTTC. V and J are TRBV9 and TRBJ2-7; TRBD1 matches 9 bases. The CDR3 spans 15 residues. The junction had 3 bases not matched to a gene; V was cut back by 0 bases and J by 2 bases. CDR1 and CDR2 from the germline V gene are SGDLS and YYNGEE.

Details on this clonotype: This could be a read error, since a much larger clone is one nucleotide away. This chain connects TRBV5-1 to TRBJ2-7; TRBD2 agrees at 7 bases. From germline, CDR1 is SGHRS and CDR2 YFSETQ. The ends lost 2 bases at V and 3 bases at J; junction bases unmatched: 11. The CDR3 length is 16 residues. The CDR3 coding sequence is TGCGCCAGCAGCTTTTCTAGCGGAGATGGGAGCTACGAGCAGTACTTC. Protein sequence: CASSFSSGDGSYEQYF. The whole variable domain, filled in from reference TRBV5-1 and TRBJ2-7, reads KAGVTQTPRYLIKTRGQQVTLSCSPISGHRSVSWYQQTPGQGLQFLFEYFSETQRNKGNFPGRFSGRQFSNSRSEMNVSTLELGDSALYLCASSFSSGDGSYEQYFGPGTRLTVT.

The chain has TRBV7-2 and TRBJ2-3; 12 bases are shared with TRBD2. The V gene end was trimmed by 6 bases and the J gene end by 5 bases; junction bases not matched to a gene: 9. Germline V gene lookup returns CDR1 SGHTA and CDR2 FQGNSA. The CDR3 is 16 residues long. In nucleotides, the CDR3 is TGTGCCAGCAGTGCCAGCCTAGCGGGAGGGTTAGATACGCAGTATTTT. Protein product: CASSASLAGGLDTQYF.

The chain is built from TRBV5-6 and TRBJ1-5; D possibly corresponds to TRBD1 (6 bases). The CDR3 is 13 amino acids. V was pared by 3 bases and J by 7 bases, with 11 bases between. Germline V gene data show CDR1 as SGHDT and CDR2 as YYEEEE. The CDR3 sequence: CASSWGQGQPQHF. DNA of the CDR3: TGTGCCAGCAGCTGGGGCCAGGGGCAGCCCCAGCATTTT. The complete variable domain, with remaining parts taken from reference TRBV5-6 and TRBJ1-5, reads DAGVTQSPTHLIKTRGQQVTLRCSPKSGHDTVSWYQQALGQGPQFIFQYYEEEERQRGNFPDRFSGHQFPNYSSELNVNALLLGDSALYLCASSWGQGQPQHFGDGTRLSIL.

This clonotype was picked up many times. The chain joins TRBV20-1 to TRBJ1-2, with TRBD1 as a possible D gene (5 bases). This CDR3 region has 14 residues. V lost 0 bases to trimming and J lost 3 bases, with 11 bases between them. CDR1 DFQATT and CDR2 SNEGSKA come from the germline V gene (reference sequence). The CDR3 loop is CSARDAGKDYGYTF. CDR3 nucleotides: TGCAGTGCTAGAGATGCAGGGAAGGACTATGGCTACACCTTC.

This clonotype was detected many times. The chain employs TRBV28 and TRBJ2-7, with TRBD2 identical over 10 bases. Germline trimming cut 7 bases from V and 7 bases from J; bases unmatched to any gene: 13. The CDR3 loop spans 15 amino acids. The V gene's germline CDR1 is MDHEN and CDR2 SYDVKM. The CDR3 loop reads CASTAQREGLGEQYF. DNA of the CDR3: TGTGCCAGCACCGCTCAGCGGGAGGGCCTTGGGGAGCAGTACTTC.

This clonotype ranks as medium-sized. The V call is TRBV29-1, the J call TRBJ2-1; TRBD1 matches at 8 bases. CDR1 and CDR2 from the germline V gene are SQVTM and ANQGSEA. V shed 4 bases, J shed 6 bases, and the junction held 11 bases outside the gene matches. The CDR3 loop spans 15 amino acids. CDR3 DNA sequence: TGCAGCGTTGTTCTAGGTAGGACAGGGATCAATGAGCAGTTCTTC. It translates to CSVVLGRTGINEQFF.

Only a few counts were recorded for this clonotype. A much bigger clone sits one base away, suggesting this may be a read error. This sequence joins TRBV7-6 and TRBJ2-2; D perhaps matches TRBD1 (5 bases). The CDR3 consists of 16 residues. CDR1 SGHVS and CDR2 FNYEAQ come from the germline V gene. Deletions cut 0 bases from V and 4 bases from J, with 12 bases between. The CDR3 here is CASSLAWAGSTGELFF. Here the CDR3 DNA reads TGTGCCAGCAGCTTAGCCTGGGCAGGGTCCACCGGGGAGCTGTTTTTT.

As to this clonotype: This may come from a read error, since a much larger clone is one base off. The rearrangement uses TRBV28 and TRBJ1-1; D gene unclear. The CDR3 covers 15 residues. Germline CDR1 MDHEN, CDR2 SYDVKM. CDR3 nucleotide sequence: TGTGCCAGCAGGGCCTTAGCAGACATCAACACTGAAGCTATCTTT. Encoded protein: CASRALADINTEAIF.

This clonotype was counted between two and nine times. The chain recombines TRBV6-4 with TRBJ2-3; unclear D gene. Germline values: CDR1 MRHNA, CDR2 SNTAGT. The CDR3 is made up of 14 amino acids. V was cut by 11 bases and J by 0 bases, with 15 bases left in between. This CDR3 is CARPRRSSTDTQYF. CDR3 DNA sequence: TGTGCCCGCCCTCGGCGGAGTAGCACAGATACGCAGTATTTT.

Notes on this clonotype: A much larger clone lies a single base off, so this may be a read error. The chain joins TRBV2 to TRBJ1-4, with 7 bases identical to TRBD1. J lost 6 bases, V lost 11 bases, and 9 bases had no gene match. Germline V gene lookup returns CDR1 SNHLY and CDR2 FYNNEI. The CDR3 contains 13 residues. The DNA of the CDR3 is TGTGCCGCCCCGGGACAGCCGTATGAAAAACTGTTTTTT. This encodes CAAPGQPYEKLFF.

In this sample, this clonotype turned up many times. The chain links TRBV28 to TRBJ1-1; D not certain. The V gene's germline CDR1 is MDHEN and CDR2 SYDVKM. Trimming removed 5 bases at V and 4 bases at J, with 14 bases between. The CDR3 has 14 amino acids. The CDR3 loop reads CASSLVGYGTEAFF. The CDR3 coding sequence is TGTGCCAGCAGTCTCGTGGGGTACGGCACTGAAGCTTTCTTT. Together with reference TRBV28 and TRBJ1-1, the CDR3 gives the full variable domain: DVKVTQSSRYLVKRTGEKVFLECVQDMDHENMFWYRQDPGLGLRLIYFSYDVKMKEKGDIPEGYSVSREKKERFSLILESASTNQTSMYLCASSLVGYGTEAFFGQGTRLTVV.

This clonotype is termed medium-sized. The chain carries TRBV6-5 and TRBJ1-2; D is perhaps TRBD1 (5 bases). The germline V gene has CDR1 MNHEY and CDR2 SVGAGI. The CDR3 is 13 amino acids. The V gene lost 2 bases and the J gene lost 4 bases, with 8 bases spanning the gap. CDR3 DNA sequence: TGTGCCAGCAGTTACAGGGACTCCTATGGCTACACCTTC. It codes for CASSYRDSYGYTF.

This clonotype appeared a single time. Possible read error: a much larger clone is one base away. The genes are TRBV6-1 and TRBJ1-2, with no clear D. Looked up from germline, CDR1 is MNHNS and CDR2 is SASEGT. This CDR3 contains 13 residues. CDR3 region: CTSGSPFFYGYTF. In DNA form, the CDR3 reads TGTACCAGTGGCAGCCCCTTTTTCTATGGCTACACCTTC.

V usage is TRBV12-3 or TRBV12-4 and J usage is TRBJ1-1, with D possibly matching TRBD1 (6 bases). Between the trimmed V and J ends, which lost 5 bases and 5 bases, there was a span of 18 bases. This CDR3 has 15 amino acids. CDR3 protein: CASSGVGGGGTEAFF. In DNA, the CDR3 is TGTGCCAGCAGTGGAGTCGGGGGGGGCGGAACTGAAGCTTTCTTT.

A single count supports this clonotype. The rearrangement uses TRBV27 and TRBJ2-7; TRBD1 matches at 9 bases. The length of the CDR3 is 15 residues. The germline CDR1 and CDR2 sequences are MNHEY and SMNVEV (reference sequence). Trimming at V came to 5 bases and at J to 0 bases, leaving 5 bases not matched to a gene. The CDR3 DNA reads TGTGCCAGCAGTATCGGGACAGGGTTCTCCTACGAGCAGTACTTC. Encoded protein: CASSIGTGFSYEQYF.

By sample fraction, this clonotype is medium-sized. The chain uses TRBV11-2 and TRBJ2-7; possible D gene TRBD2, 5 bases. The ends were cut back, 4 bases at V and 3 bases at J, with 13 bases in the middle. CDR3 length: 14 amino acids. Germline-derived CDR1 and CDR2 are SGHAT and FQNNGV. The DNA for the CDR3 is TGTGCCAGCAGCTCTGGACTGGGCCTCTACGAGCAGTACTTC. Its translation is CASSSGLGLYEQYF.

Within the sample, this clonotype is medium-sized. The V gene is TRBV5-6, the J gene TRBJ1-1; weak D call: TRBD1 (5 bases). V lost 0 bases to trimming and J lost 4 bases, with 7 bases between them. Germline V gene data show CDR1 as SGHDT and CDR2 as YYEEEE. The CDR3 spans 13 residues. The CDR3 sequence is CASSLGGITEAFF. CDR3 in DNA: TGTGCCAGCAGCTTGGGGGGCATCACTGAAGCTTTCTTT.

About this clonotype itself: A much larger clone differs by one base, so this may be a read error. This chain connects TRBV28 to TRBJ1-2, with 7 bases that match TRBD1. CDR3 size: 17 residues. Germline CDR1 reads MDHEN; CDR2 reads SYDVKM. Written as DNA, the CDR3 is TGTGCCAGCAGTTTACCCACCGGGACAGTACTTTTCTATGGCTACGCCTTC. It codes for CASSLPTGTVLFYGYAF.

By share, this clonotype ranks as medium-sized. The CDR3 DNA reads TGTGCCAGCAGGGACAGCGGCGCTGAAGCTTTCTTT. Protein sequence: CASRDSGAEAFF. The chain carries TRBV7-9 and TRBJ1-1, with a tentative D call TRBD1 (6 bases). The germline V and J ends were trimmed by 6 bases and 6 bases, with 11 bases remaining between them. Germline-derived CDR1 and CDR2 are SEHNR and FQNEAQ (reference sequence). The CDR3 has 12 residues.

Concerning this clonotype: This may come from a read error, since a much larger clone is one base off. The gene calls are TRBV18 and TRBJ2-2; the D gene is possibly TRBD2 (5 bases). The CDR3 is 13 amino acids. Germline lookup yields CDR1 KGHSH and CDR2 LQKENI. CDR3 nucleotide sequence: TGTGCCAGCTCACCGCCAGCCACCGGGGAGCTGTCTTTT. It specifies CASSPPATGELSF.

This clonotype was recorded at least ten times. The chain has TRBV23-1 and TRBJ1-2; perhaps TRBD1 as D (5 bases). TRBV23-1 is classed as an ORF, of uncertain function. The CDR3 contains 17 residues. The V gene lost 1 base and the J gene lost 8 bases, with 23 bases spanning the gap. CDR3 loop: CASSQWSETEIVVGYTF. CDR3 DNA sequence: TGCGCCAGCAGTCAATGGTCGGAGACAGAGATCGTTGTCGGCTACACCTTC.

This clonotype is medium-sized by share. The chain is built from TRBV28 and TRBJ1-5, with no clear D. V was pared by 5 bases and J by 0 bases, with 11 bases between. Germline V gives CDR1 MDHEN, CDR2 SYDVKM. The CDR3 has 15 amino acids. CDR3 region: CASSPIRVSNQPQHF. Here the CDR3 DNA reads TGTGCCAGCAGTCCCATTAGGGTTAGCAATCAGCCCCAGCATTTT.

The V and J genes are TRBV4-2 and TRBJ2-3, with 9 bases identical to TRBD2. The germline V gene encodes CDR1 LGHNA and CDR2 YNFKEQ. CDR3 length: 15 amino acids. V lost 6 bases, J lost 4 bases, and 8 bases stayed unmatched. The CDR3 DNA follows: TGTGCCAGCAGACAAACCGGGACTAGCTCAGATACGCAGTATTTT. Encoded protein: CASRQTGTSSDTQYF.

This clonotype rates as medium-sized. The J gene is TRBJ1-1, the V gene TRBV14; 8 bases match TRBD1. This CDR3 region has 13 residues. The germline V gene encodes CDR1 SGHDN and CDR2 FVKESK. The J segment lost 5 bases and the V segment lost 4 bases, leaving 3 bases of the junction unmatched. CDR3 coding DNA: TGTGCCAGCAGCCCAGGGGGCTGGACTGAAGCTTTCTTT. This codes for CASSPGGWTEAFF.